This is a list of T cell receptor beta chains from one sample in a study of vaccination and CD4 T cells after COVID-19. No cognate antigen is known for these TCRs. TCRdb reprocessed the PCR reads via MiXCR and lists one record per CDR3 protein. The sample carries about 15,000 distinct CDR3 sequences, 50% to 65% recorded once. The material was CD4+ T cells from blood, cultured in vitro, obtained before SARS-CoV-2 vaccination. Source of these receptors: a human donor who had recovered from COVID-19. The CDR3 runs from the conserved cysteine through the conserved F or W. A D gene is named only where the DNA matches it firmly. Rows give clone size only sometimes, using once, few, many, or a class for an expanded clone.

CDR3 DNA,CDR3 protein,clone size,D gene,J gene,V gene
TGTGCCAGCAGCATCTTACGGAACTATGGCTACACCTTC,CASSILRNYGYTF,NA,NA,TRBJ1-2,TRBV12-3/TRBV12-4
TGTGCCACCAGCAGAGATTTCGACAGTGGTGGCTACACCTTC,CATSRDFDSGGYTF,NA,NA,TRBJ1-2,TRBV15
TGTGCCAGCAGCTCGACTAGCGGGGGGGCAGAGCAGTTCTTC,CASSSTSGGAEQFF,NA,TRBD2,TRBJ2-1,TRBV7-3
TGCGCCAGCAGCTTGGGGCCCCCCTACAATGAGCAGTTCTTC,CASSLGPPYNEQFF,NA,NA,TRBJ2-1,TRBV5-1
TGTGCCAGCAGCGGGCCGACAGGGGGCCACGAGCAGTACTTC,CASSGPTGGHEQYF,NA,TRBD1,TRBJ2-7,TRBV5-5
TGTGCCAGCAGCTTTTGGACAGGTCCGAACACTGAAGCTTTCTTT,CASSFWTGPNTEAFF,NA,TRBD1,TRBJ1-1,TRBV7-9
TGTGCCAGCAACTACAACAGGGGGCCGACAGCGAACACCGGGGAGCTGTTTTTT,CASNYNRGPTANTGELFF,NA,TRBD1,TRBJ2-2,TRBV28
TGTGCCAGCCGATCCAGGACCCACACTGAAGCTTTCTTT,CASRSRTHTEAFF,NA,NA,TRBJ1-1,TRBV6-7
TGTGCCAGCCTCACGGCGGCGGGACCACCAACAGATACGCAGTATTTT,CASLTAAGPPTDTQYF,NA,NA,TRBJ2-3,TRBV7-2
TGTGCCAACTCTAGGTCAGGTTTGCCCCTCCACTTT,CANSRSGLPLHF,NA,NA,TRBJ1-6,TRBV28
TGTGCCAGCAGTTACTCGGCGGGCCAGCCCCAGCATTTT,CASSYSAGQPQHF,NA,NA,TRBJ1-5,TRBV6-2/TRBV6-3
TGTGCCTGGAGTGTAGGCGGTGGCTACACCTTC,CAWSVGGGYTF,NA,NA,TRBJ1-2,TRBV30
TGTGCCAGCTCACGTGTGGGACAGGGTTACGAGCAGTACTTC,CASSRVGQGYEQYF,NA,TRBD1,TRBJ2-7,TRBV18
TGTGCCAGCAGTGAACCAGGGGGATTAGTATTTCAGTACTTC,CASSEPGGLVFQYF,NA,TRBD1,TRBJ2-7,TRBV6-1
TGTGCCAGCAGCCTCCTAGCGGGGGGGGGCAGCGACATTCAGTACTTC,CASSLLAGGGSDIQYF,NA,TRBD2,TRBJ2-4,TRBV7-2
TGTGCCATCAGCCCCAGGGGTTCGAAGAACACTGAAGCTTTCTTT,CAISPRGSKNTEAFF,NA,NA,TRBJ1-1,TRBV10-3
TGTGCCAGCAGTCCCAACAGGAACACTGAAGCTTTCTTT,CASSPNRNTEAFF,NA,NA,TRBJ1-1,TRBV7-9
TGTGCCAGCGGTTTAGGCCTATACGAGCAGTACTTC,CASGLGLYEQYF,NA,NA,TRBJ2-7,TRBV28
TGTGCCAGCAGCGAGGGGGCAGGGCCCATGAGAGCTTTCTTT,CASSEGAGPMRAFF,few,TRBD1,TRBJ1-1,TRBV7-2
TGTGCCTGGAGCGCAAGCAGGCGGAGCGGCACAGATACGCAGTATTTT,CAWSASRRSGTDTQYF,once,NA,TRBJ2-3,TRBV30
TGTGCCAGCTTGGGCCTCGGAGACATTCAGTACTTC,CASLGLGDIQYF,NA,NA,TRBJ2-4,TRBV6-1
TGCGCCAGCAGCGCATTGACAGGGGACGGTAACACCATATATTTT,CASSALTGDGNTIYF,NA,TRBD1,TRBJ1-3,TRBV10-1
TGTGCCAGCAGTTACTCGATCTCTGGAAACACCATATATTTT,CASSYSISGNTIYF,NA,NA,TRBJ1-3,TRBV6-5
TGTGCCAGCAGTCCAACCGGGACAGGGGGCGAGCAGTACTTC,CASSPTGTGGEQYF,NA,TRBD1,TRBJ2-7,TRBV28
TGTGCCAGCAGCTTCGGCGGACTAGCGGGGAGTAACGAGCAGTACTTC,CASSFGGLAGSNEQYF,NA,TRBD2,TRBJ2-7,TRBV5-4
TGTGCCACCCGGGACAGGGGTACTATTAGACATAATTCACCCCTCCACTTT,CATRDRGTIRHNSPLHF,NA,TRBD1,TRBJ1-6,TRBV6-1
TGTGCCATCACCGACAGGGGCGAGGGTGAAGCTTTCTTT,CAITDRGEGEAFF,NA,TRBD1,TRBJ1-1,TRBV10-3
TGTGCCAGCAGTTACAGCCTATCGGCAGATACGCAGTATTTT,CASSYSLSADTQYF,NA,NA,TRBJ2-3,TRBV6-5
TGTGCCAGCAGCTTAGGTTACGGCAGGGGGGACACCGGGGAGCTGTTTTTT,CASSLGYGRGDTGELFF,NA,NA,TRBJ2-2,TRBV7-2
TGTGCCAGTACTGAACGGACGAGGCGGGGGCAGCCCCAGCATTTT,CASTERTRRGQPQHF,NA,NA,TRBJ1-5,TRBV19
TGCAGTGCCAAACAGGGGGCTGACCAGCCCCAGCATTTT,CSAKQGADQPQHF,NA,TRBD1,TRBJ1-5,TRBV20-1
TGTGCCAGCAGGGTCACAGGAAGCAATCAGCCCCAGCATTTT,CASRVTGSNQPQHF,few,NA,TRBJ1-5,TRBV6-1
TGTGCCAGCAGCACGGACAGGGTCTTTGGCTACACCTTC,CASSTDRVFGYTF,NA,TRBD1,TRBJ1-2,TRBV7-3
TGTGCCATCAGTGAGTTTGGCACTGAAGCTTTCTTT,CAISEFGTEAFF,few,NA,TRBJ1-1,TRBV10-3
TGTGCCAGCAGTACGGGGGCGAACTATGGCTACACCTTC,CASSTGANYGYTF,once,NA,TRBJ1-2,TRBV7-9
TGTGCCAGCAGTGGGACAGGGTATTATGGCTACACCTTC,CASSGTGYYGYTF,NA,TRBD1,TRBJ1-2,TRBV27
TGTGCCAGCAGCTTTGGACAGGGGGGAAGCTATGGCTACACCTTC,CASSFGQGGSYGYTF,NA,TRBD1,TRBJ1-2,TRBV7-9
TGCGCCAGCAGGGACAGGCGAGGAGGGAACACTGAAGCTTTCTTT,CASRDRRGGNTEAFF,NA,TRBD1,TRBJ1-1,TRBV10-2
TGTGCCAGCAGCCTGGGGAGCGCCGGGGAGCTGTTTTTT,CASSLGSAGELFF,NA,NA,TRBJ2-2,TRBV5-6
TGTGCCAGCAGTACCGACAGGGGTCACGGAACAGATACGCAGTATTTT,CASSTDRGHGTDTQYF,NA,TRBD1,TRBJ2-3,TRBV6-4
TGCAGTGCTGGAACAGGGAGGGGCACTGAAGCTTTCTTT,CSAGTGRGTEAFF,large,NA,TRBJ1-1,TRBV20-1
TGTGCCAGCAGCTCAAGTCGGGAGACCCAGTACTTC,CASSSSRETQYF,NA,NA,TRBJ2-5,TRBV11-3